This T cell receptor (beta chain) is from a study of shared clonotypes between healthy human individuals. The wider study: CD4 naive and CD4 memory each took three plates per donor, while CD8 naive took two and CD8 memory one.

Germline V gene sequence: CDR1 SGHTA, CDR2 FQGNSA. V dropped 0 bases and J dropped 0 bases, with 9 bases sitting between them. The CDR3 has 17 residues. Repertoires were generated with immunoSEQ multiplex PCR, while TCRdb's copy carries only in-frame clones and drops some. This sample has millions of clones, with around 96% found just once. The naive CD8 population came from CD45RO-negative cells selected for CCR7, without terminally differentiated effector memory CD45RA+ cells. This TCR was recovered from a man younger than 35 in good health. What was sequenced was naive CD8+ T cells sorted from blood. This chain uses TRBV7-2 with TRBJ1-6; D remains ambiguous. Written as DNA, the CDR3 is TGTGCCAGCAGCTTAGCGGTCACTTACTCCTATAATTCACCCCTCCACTTT. Its protein is CASSLAVTYSYNSPLHF.